A selection of T cell receptor beta chains follows, all from one sample in a study of T cell changes during pregnancy in multiple sclerosis. The protocol was immunoSEQ multiplex PCR, while the TCRdb copy is restricted to in-frame clones and leaves out a portion. The sample lists about 43,000 clones, approximately 89% occurring once. This sample comprised peripheral blood, obtained in the first trimester of pregnancy. The source is a female donor in good health, enrolled as a control in a pregnancy study. Each CDR3 is given with its conserved first and last residue. Each record gives: J gene, V gene, clone size, D gene, CDR3 DNA, CDR3 protein. The D gene is left open where the match is weak. Only some rows state a clone size, as once, few, many or a class for expanded clones.

>TRBJ2-7|TRBV10-3|NA|NA
TGTGCCATCAGTGGGGGCCCAAGCTACTCCTACGAGCAGTACTTC
CAISGGPSYSYEQYF
>TRBJ2-1|TRBV18|NA|TRBD2
TGTGCCAGCTCACCAAGACTAGCGGGGGGTCGGTTTGGGAGGTTCTTC
CASSPRLAGGRFGRFF
>TRBJ2-3|TRBV6-5|NA|TRBD1
TGTGCCAGCTCGTTGATACAGGGGTTCACAGATACGCAGTATTTT
CASSLIQGFTDTQYF
>TRBJ2-2|TRBV27|NA|NA
TGTGCCAGCAGTACAGGGAACACCGGGGAGCTGTTTTTT
CASSTGNTGELFF
>TRBJ2-1|TRBV9|once|TRBD2
TGTGCCAGCAGCGGGACTAGCGGGCCCTACAATGAGCAGTTCTTC
CASSGTSGPYNEQFF
>TRBJ1-1|TRBV25-1|once|NA
TGTGCCAGCAGTGAATGGGCTCAGGGTGAAGCTTTCTTT
CASSEWAQGEAFF
>TRBJ2-1|TRBV2|NA|NA
TGTGCCAGCAGTGATTTTGGCCGGGGGTACAATGAGCAGTTCTTC
CASSDFGRGYNEQFF
>TRBJ2-5|TRBV9|NA|NA
TGTGCCAGCAGCGCTTTAGGATCAGCGGAGACCCAGTACTTC
CASSALGSAETQYF
>TRBJ2-1|TRBV4-2|NA|TRBD2
TGTGCCAGCAGCCAAGACTCAGCGGGGGGCTCCTACAATGAGCAGTTCTTC
CASSQDSAGGSYNEQFF
>TRBJ2-1|TRBV29-1|NA|NA
TGCAGCGTTGCTCCGTACAATGAGCAGTTCTTC
CSVAPYNEQFF
>TRBJ2-6|TRBV6-1|NA|NA
TGTGCCAGCAGTGTGGCCGCGGCGGGCTCTGGGGCCAACGTCCTGACTTTC
CASSVAAAGSGANVLTF
>TRBJ1-6|TRBV7-8|NA|NA
TGTGCCAGCAGACGACAAAGCTCCTATAATTCACCCCTCCACTTT
CASRRQSSYNSPLHF
>TRBJ1-1|TRBV4-1|NA|NA
TGCGCCAGCAGCCATCTCACTGAAGCTTTCTTT
CASSHLTEAFF
>TRBJ1-2|TRBV5-6|NA|TRBD1
TGTGCCAGCAGCCCGACAGGGTCGGCTAACTATGGCTACACCTTC
CASSPTGSANYGYTF
>TRBJ1-1|TRBV9|NA|NA
TGTGCCAGCAGCGTAGACCTTAGAGGGAACACTGAAGCTTTCTTT
CASSVDLRGNTEAFF
>TRBJ2-2|TRBV5-4|once|NA
TGTGCCAGCAGCTTGAAAAGGGAGGTTGGGACCGGGGAGCTGTTTTTT
CASSLKREVGTGELFF
>TRBJ2-1|TRBV6-4|NA|TRBD2
TGTGCCAGCAGACTCTCAGCGGGAGTAGGGTACAATGAGCAGTTCTTC
CASRLSAGVGYNEQFF
>TRBJ1-6|TRBV5-8|NA|NA
TGTGCCAGCAGCTACCGCTCCAGGGGTCCGGAACATAATTCACCCCTCCACTTT
CASSYRSRGPEHNSPLHF
>TRBJ2-7|TRBV5-1|NA|TRBD2
TGCGCCAGCAGACAAATAGCGGGACCCAAATCCCGAGAGCAGTACTTC
CASRQIAGPKSREQYF
>TRBJ1-4|TRBV5-6|NA|NA
TGTGCCAGCGGCCCTCGGGATCCAGATAGTATACGTGAAAAACTGTTTTTT
CASGPRDPDSIREKLFF
>TRBJ2-5|TRBV7-2|NA|NA
TGTGCCAGCAGCTTAGCACAGGGAACTCAAGAGACCCAGTACTTC
CASSLAQGTQETQYF
>TRBJ2-1|TRBV11-1|NA|NA
TGTGCCAGCAGCTTCCGCGTGTACAATGAGCAGTTCTTC
CASSFRVYNEQFF
>TRBJ2-1|TRBV28|NA|TRBD2
TGTGCCAGCACCCCTAGCGGGAGTAGTAATGAGCAGTTCTTC
CASTPSGSSNEQFF
>TRBJ1-5|TRBV19|NA|NA
TGTGCCAGTAGTACAGGGATTACCCTTACAAATCAGCCCCAGCATTTT
CASSTGITLTNQPQHF
>TRBJ1-6|TRBV19|NA|NA
TGTGCCAGTAGTATTGAGAGCGGCCCTGAATCACCCCTCCACTTT
CASSIESGPESPLHF
>TRBJ2-5|TRBV6-6|NA|TRBD1
TGTGCCAGCAGTTACTCGGACAGGGCCGAGACCCAGTACTTC
CASSYSDRAETQYF
>TRBJ1-4|TRBV29-1|NA|TRBD1
TGCAGCGCTCTGGGACAGCAGTCAACTAATGAAAAACTGTTTTTT
CSALGQQSTNEKLFF
>TRBJ2-5|TRBV4-1|few|NA
TGCGCCAGCAGCCAAATTTTGACAGGAAGGCCCCAAGAGACCCAGTACTTC
CASSQILTGRPQETQYF
>TRBJ1-4|TRBV9|NA|TRBD1
TGTGCCAGCAGTGAAGGGGGCCTCCCTGAAAAACTGTTTTTT
CASSEGGLPEKLFF
>TRBJ2-1|TRBV6-4|NA|TRBD2
TGTGCCAGCAGCACCAGCGGGAGCTCCTACAATGAGCAGTTCTTC
CASSTSGSSYNEQFF
>TRBJ2-7|TRBV19|few|NA
TGTGCCAGTAGCCCCCCGGGGGAGCCCTCCTACGAGCAGTACTTC
CASSPPGEPSYEQYF
>TRBJ1-5|TRBV7-2|NA|NA
TGTGCCAGCAGCCCCGGGGGAGTTCAGCCCCAGCATTTT
CASSPGGVQPQHF
>TRBJ1-4|TRBV7-9|NA|TRBD1
TGTGCCAGCAGCTCGCACAGGGGGCGCTCTTTTGAAAAACTGTTTTTT
CASSSHRGRSFEKLFF
>TRBJ2-5|TRBV11-2|NA|NA
TGTGCCAGCAGCTTACGGGGGGCGAGATATCAAGAGACCCAGTACTTC
CASSLRGARYQETQYF
>TRBJ1-1|TRBV4-3|NA|NA
TGCGCCAGCAGCCAAGGACAGATCATGAACACTGAAGCTTTCTTT
CASSQGQIMNTEAFF
>TRBJ2-3|TRBV10-1|NA|TRBD2
TGCGCCAGCAGTGAGTTGCGAGCGGGAGGAACAGATACGCAGTATTTT
CASSELRAGGTDTQYF
>TRBJ2-3|TRBV5-4|NA|TRBD2
TGTGCCAGCAGCCACAATCTAGCGGGAGTCGGAGATACGCAGTATTTT
CASSHNLAGVGDTQYF
>TRBJ1-1|TRBV7-9|NA|NA
TGTGCCAGCATCACGCTAGGGAACACTGAAGCTTTCTTT
CASITLGNTEAFF
>TRBJ1-1|TRBV6-5|few|NA
TGTGCCAGCAGGCCGCAGGAGAACACTGAAGCTTTCTTT
CASRPQENTEAFF
>TRBJ2-3|TRBV5-6|NA|NA
TGTGCCAGCAACCCCGTCGGTACAGATACGCAGTATTTT
CASNPVGTDTQYF
>TRBJ1-2|TRBV7-2|once|NA
TGTGCCAGCAGCTTTAGCAAACCTAACTATGGCTACACCTTC
CASSFSKPNYGYTF
>TRBJ2-2|TRBV7-9|NA|NA
TGTGCCAGCAGCTCCCCGAACTCGCCAAAGAACACCGGGGAGCTGTTTTTT
CASSSPNSPKNTGELFF
>TRBJ2-2|TRBV30|NA|TRBD1
TGTGCCTGGACGCGGACAGGGGCCGGGGAGCTGTTTTTT
CAWTRTGAGELFF
>TRBJ1-6|TRBV4-1|NA|NA
TGCGCCAGCAGCCAATTCCCACTTAACCTTAGCTCCTATAATTCACCCCTCCACTTT
CASSQFPLNLSSYNSPLHF
>TRBJ1-6|TRBV18|NA|NA
TGTGCCAGCTCAGGTTCGGACGGGGGGTTACCCCTCCACTTT
CASSGSDGGLPLHF
>TRBJ2-1|TRBV7-6|NA|NA
TGTGCCAGCAGCCCTCAGGGGACGTACAATGAGCAGTTCTTC
CASSPQGTYNEQFF
>TRBJ2-2|TRBV6-5|NA|NA
TGTGCCAGAGATCCCACTAGGGCGAACACCGGGGAGCTGTTTTTT
CARDPTRANTGELFF
>TRBJ1-5|TRBV21-1|NA|NA
TGTGCCAGCAGCCCCGGGACAGGGGATCAGCCCCAGCATTTT
CASSPGTGDQPQHF
>TRBJ2-1|TRBV12-5|NA|NA
TGTGCTAGTGGTCCACAGGGCAATGAGCAGTTCTTC
CASGPQGNEQFF
>TRBJ2-2|TRBV4-2|few|TRBD2
TGTGCCAGCAGCCGCGAGCGGGAGGGGGCCGGGGAGCTGTTTTTT
CASSREREGAGELFF
>TRBJ2-1|TRBV6-5|NA|NA
TGTGCCAGCAGTGCGGGTTTTGAGAATGAGCAGTTCTTC
CASSAGFENEQFF
>TRBJ1-2|TRBV7-9|NA|NA
TGTGCCAGCCAGGCCTCCTTGAACTATGGCTACACCTTC
CASQASLNYGYTF
>TRBJ2-7|TRBV6-6|NA|TRBD1
TGTGCCAGCAGTCTCCCGGGACAGGGTCTCCACGAGCAGTACTTC
CASSLPGQGLHEQYF
>TRBJ1-1|TRBV5-4|NA|TRBD1
TGTGCCAGCAGCTTGGAGGGGGCCGGAGTAGCTTTCTTT
CASSLEGAGVAFF
>TRBJ2-7|TRBV7-6|NA|NA
TGTGCCAGCAGCCTCGAGCCGACAGAGACCTACGAGCAGTACTTC
CASSLEPTETYEQYF
>TRBJ2-1|TRBV19|NA|NA
TGTGCCAGTAGTATAGAACGGGAAGGACAGTACAATGAGCAGTTCTTC
CASSIEREGQYNEQFF
>TRBJ1-1|TRBV29-1|NA|NA
TGCAGCGTAAGGAGAGTTGGCAGGGGAATGAACACTGAAGCTTTCTTT
CSVRRVGRGMNTEAFF
>TRBJ2-5|TRBV7-3|NA|NA
TGTGCCAGCAGTCCTGCGGGGAGACAAGAGACCCAGTACTTC
CASSPAGRQETQYF
>TRBJ2-7|TRBV21-1|NA|NA
TGTGCCAGCAGCAAAGCGGAGAGAGGGACAGTCCTCCTTGATCGGTACTTC
CASSKAERGTVLLDRYF